This TCR beta chain was identified in a study of STAT5B mutations in CD4+ large granular lymphocyte leukemia. Buffy coats from healthy blood donors served as controls. Study findings and constraints: Top patient clones used TRBV06 genes more often: 8/27 versus 2/35 in controls.

The CDR3 has 17 residues. Germline values: CDR1 LNHNV, CDR2 YYDKDF (reference sequence). V was pared by 1 base and J by 1 base, with 7 bases of the junction left unmatched. With regard to this clone: Its antigen remains unidentified.

Data came from immunoSEQ multiplex PCR; TCRdb stores just in-frame clones and leaves some out. Altogether more than 30,000 clones are present, 85% to 90% being singletons, with the ten largest covering roughly 0.38%. Input material: CD4+ T cells from blood buffy coats. The rearrangement links TRBV15 to TRBJ2-3, with 8 bases lining up with TRBD2. The TCR sequence derives from a human donor in good health. The CDR3 sequence: CATSRASGSHRTDTQYF. The DNA of the CDR3 is TGTGCCACCAGCAGAGCGAGCGGGAGCCACCGCACAGATACGCAGTATTTT.